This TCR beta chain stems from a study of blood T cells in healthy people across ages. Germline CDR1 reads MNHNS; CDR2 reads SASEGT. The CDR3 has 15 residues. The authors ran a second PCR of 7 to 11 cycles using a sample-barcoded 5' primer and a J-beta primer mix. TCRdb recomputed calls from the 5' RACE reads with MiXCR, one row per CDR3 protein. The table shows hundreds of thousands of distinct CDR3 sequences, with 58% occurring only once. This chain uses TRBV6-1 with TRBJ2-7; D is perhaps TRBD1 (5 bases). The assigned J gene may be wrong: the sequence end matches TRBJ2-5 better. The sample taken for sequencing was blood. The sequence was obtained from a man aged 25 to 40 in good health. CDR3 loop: CASSGTQGIGETQYF. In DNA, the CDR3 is TGTGCCAGCAGTGGAACTCAGGGTATTGGAGAGACCCAGTACTTC.